This T cell receptor beta chain was identified in a study of T cell responses to AZD1222 COVID-19 vaccine (dated by TCRdb to the early 2020s). In the study overall: Because spike-specific TCR depth and breadth did not differ between the two schedules, AZD1222 recipients who got a second dose at roughly 4 weeks were pooled with those who got a second dose at roughly 12 weeks. A total of approximately 230 trial participants underwent TCR sequencing, of whom approximately 210 received two doses of AZD1222 and about 25 received two doses of the MenACWY control vaccine. Enrollment into the trials was organized by age into subgroups of 18-55, 56-69 and 70-plus years, and those subgroups contained around 150, 28 and 57 TCR-sequenced participants, respectively.

About this clone itself: Its antigen remains undetermined. No much larger clonotype is one base removed from it; base qualities were not supplied.

The CDR3 regions of human TCRbeta chains were analyzed by immunosequencing. The study's processing was this. Repertoire TCRs were checked for matches against a reference library of SARS-CoV-2-specific TCRs that had been generated using the MIRA antigen-specificity platform. Breadth was defined as the fraction of unique TCRs that were SARS-CoV-2-associated. Depth was defined as the fraction of total T cells that were SARS-CoV-2-associated. Using the MIRA data, each spike-specific TCR was mapped to the spike region that the TCR reacts to and placed in a CD4 or CD8 class. Log10-transformed breadth and depth values were compared by one-way ANOVA with Sidak's multiple comparisons tests. The clones in this table, taken by TCRdb from immuneACCESS, are in-frame only. Not every clone is retained; where verified, under half of the shortfall comes from an unresolved V gene, and the cause of the rest is unknown. The D gene and trimming were derived from the DNA, and the V and J assignments and clone size from that table. The sample table records 75,000 to 95,000 clones; approximately 90% of these occur just once. The leading ten clones occupy approximately 21% of the sample.

The time point label here, explained by the study, means: baseline before first vaccination. Vaccinee samples came from UK trials COV001 and COV002, including a single-blind randomized controlled phase 2/3 trial of AZD1222 (ChAdOx1 nCoV-19) in healthy adults. Trial participant PBMC samples were collected at day 0 and day 28 after the second dose for TCRbeta chain sequencing. Findings and caveats that apply to the study as a whole: The 56-69-year group was small, and its depth increase did not reach significance, likely because of low power. After two AZD1222 doses, both the breadth and the depth of spike-specific TCRs were significantly higher than at day 0 and than in MenACWY recipients. Because no day 14 peak-response samples were available, repertoires were characterized only after the peak T cell response. The whole spike protein was spanned by vaccine-associated CD4 TCRs, and dominant responses were seen in regions 160-218 and 743-854. Nearly half of unique spike-specific TCRs reportedly recognized epitopes outside regions mutated in the B.1.351 and B.1.1.7 variants. Participants were mostly white British and included more females than males, and it was suggested by the authors that clonal diversity may have been underestimated. Conclusions about previously exposed vaccinees were limited because only 6 or 7 AZD1222 recipients were SARS-CoV-2 seropositive at baseline.

From the cysteine through the phenylalanine, the CDR3 covers 16 amino acids. Solely the CDR3 DNA is kept, with 48 bases framed from the first base. CDR1 and CDR2 are read off the germline V gene as SNHLY and FYNNEI. V is clipped by 3 bases and J by 0 bases, and the sequence between their germline boundaries is 14 bases long. Sequenced here: peripheral blood, sampled on day 0 of AZD1222 vaccination. This TCR came from an adult in good health. The chain joins TRBV2 to TRBJ1-1, with the D gene not clear enough to name. The base sequence is TGTGCCAGCAGTGACATTAACGGAGGAATGAACACTGAAGCTTTCTTT. Its product reads: CASSDINGGMNTEAFF.